This T cell receptor (beta chain) derives from a study of T-cell memory formation after mild COVID-19. Trimming cost V 1 base and J 4 bases; bases outside gene matches: 4. The germline gives CDR1 SGHAT, CDR2 FQNNGV. The CDR3 extends over 16 amino acids. Via MiXCR, TCRdb re-called the 5' RACE reads, giving one row per CDR3 protein. The sample shows some 320,000 distinct CDR3 sequences, around 15% of them seen only once. V gene TRBV11-2 combines with J gene TRBJ2-7; 13 positions match TRBD2. The TCR comes from a man aged 18 to 35 who had mild COVID-19 (a few samples of this study predate the infection). Cell type and time point are not known. Sequencing used PBMCs or a T cell subset sorted from them (not recorded which). CDR3 protein: CASSLALAGGPYEQYF. The CDR3 DNA reads as TGTGCCAGCAGCTTAGCACTAGCGGGGGGGCCGTACGAGCAGTACTTC.